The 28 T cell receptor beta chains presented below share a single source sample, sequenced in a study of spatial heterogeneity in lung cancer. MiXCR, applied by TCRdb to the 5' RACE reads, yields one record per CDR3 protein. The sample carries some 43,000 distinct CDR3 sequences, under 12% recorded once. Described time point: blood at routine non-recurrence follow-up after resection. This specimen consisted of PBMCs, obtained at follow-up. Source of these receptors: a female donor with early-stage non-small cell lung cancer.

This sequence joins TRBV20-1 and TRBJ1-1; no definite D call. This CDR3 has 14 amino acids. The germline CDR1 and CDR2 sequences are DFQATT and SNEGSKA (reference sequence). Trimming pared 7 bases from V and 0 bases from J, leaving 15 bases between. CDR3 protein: CSVKARLLNTEAFF. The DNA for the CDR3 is TGCAGTGTCAAAGCGCGGTTATTGAACACTGAAGCTTTCTTT.

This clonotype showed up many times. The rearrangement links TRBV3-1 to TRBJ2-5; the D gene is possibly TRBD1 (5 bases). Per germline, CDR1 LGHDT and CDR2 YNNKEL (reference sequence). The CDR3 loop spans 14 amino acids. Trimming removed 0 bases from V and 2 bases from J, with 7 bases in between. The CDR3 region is CASSQDRVQETQYF. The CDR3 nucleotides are TGTGCCAGCAGCCAAGACAGGGTGCAAGAGACCCAGTACTTC.

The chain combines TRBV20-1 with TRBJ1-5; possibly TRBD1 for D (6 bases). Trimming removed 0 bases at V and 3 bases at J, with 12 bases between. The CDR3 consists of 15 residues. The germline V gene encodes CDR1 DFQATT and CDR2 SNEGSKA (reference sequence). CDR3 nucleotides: TGCAGTGCTAGAGATCGGGGGGCGGTCAATCAGCCCCAGCATTTT. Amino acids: CSARDRGAVNQPQHF.

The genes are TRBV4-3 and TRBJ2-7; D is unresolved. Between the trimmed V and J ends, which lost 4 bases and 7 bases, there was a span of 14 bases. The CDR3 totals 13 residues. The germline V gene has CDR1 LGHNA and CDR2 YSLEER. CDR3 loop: CASSPRTLSEQYF. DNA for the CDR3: TGCGCCAGCAGCCCACGGACCTTATCGGAGCAGTACTTC.

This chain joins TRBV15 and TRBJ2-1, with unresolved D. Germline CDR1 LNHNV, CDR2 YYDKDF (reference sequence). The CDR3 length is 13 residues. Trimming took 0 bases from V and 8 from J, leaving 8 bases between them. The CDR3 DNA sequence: TGTGCCACCAGCAGAGAGGCTCGTCATGAGCAGTTCTTC. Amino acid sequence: CATSREARHEQFF.

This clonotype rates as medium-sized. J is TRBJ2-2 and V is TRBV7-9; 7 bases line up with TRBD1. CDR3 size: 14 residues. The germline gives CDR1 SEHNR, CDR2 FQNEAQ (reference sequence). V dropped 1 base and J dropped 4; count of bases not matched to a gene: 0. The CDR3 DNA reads TGTGCCAGCAGCTTAGAGGGGGCCACCGGGGAGCTGTTTTTT. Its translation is CASSLEGATGELFF. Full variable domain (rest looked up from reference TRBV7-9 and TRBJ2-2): DTGVSQNPRHKITKRGQNVTFRCDPISEHNRLYWYRQTLGQGPEFLTYFQNEAQLEKSRLLSDRFSAERPKGSFSTLEIQRTEQGDSAMYLCASSLEGATGELFFGEGSRLTVL.

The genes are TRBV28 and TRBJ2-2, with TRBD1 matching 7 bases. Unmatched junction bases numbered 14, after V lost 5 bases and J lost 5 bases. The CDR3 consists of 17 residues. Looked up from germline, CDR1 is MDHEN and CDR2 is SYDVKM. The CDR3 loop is CASSTLTGSLGTGELFF. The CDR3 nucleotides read TGTGCCAGCAGTACCTTGACAGGGAGCTTAGGGACCGGGGAGCTGTTTTTT.

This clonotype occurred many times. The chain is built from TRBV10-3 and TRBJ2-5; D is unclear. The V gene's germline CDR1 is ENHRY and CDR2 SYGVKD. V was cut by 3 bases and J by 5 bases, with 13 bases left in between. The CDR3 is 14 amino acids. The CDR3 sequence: CAISEELGWETQYF. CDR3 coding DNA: TGTGCCATCAGTGAAGAGCTAGGCTGGGAGACCCAGTACTTC.

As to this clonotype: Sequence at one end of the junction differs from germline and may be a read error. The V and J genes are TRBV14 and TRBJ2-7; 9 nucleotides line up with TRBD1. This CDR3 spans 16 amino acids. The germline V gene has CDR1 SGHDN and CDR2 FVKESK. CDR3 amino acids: CASRQGQGKTRYEQYF. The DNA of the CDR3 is TGTGCCAGCAGACAAGGACAGGGGAAGACCCGATACGAGCAGTACTTC.

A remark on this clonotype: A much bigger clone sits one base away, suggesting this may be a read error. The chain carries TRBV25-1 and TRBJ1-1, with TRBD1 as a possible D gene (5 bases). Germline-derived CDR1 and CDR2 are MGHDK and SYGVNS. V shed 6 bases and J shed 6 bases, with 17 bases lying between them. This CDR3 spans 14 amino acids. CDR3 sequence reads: CASSAPGGMAEAFF. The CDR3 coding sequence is TGTGCCAGCAGCGCCCCCGGGGGAATGGCTGAAGCTTTCTTT.

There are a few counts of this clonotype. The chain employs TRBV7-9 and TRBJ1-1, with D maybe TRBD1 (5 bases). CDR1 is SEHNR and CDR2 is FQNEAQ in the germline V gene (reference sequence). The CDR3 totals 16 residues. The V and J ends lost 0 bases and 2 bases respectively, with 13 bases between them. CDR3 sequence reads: CASSLARAGSNTEAFF. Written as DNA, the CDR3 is TGTGCCAGCAGCTTAGCCAGGGCCGGGAGCAACACTGAAGCTTTCTTT. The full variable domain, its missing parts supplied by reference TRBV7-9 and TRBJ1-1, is DTGVSQNPRHKITKRGQNVTFRCDPISEHNRLYWYRQTLGQGPEFLTYFQNEAQLEKSRLLSDRFSAERPKGSFSTLEIQRTEQGDSAMYLCASSLARAGSNTEAFFGQGTRLTVV.

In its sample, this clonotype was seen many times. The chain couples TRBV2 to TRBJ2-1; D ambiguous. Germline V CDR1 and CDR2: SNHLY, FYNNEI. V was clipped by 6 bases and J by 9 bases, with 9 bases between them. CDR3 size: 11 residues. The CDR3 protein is CASSSRIEQFF. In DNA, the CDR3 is TGTGCCAGCAGCTCTAGGATTGAGCAGTTCTTC. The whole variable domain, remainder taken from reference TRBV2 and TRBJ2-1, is EPEVTQTPSHQVTQMGQEVILRCVPISNHLYFYWYRQILGQKVEFLVSFYNNEISEKSEIFDDQFSVERPDGSNFTLKIRSTKLEDSAMYFCASSSRIEQFFGPGTRLTVL.

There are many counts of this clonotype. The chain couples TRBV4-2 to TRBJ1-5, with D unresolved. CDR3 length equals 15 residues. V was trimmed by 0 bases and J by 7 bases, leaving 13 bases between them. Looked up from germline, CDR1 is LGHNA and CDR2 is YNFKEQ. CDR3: CASSQDSFPAQPQHF. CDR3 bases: TGTGCCAGCAGCCAAGATTCTTTTCCGGCACAGCCCCAGCATTTT.

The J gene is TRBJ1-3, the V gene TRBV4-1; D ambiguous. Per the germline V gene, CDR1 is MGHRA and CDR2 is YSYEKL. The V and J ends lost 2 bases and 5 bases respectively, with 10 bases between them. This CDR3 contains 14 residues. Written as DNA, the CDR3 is TGCGCCAGCAGCCAAACACCTGGAAGAAACACCATATATTTT. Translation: CASSQTPGRNTIYF.

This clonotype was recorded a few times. This CDR3 is CASSQESKGPTEAFF. The CDR3 region has the DNA TGTGCCAGCAGCCAAGAGTCGAAGGGGCCCACTGAAGCTTTCTTT. V is TRBV3-2 and J is TRBJ1-1; TRBD1 is taken as the D call from the table, unchecked against the DNA. TRBV3-2 is designated a pseudogene. CDR3 length equals 15 residues.

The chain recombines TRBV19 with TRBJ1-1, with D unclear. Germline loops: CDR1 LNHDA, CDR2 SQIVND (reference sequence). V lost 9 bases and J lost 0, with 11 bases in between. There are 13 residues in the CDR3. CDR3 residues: CASCQGLNTEAFF. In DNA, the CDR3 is TGTGCCAGCTGTCAAGGGCTGAACACTGAAGCTTTCTTT. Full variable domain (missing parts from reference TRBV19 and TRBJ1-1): DGGITQSPKYLFRKEGQNVTLSCEQNLNHDAMYWYRQDPGQGLRLIYYSQIVNDFQKGDIAEGYSVSREKKESFPLTVTSAQKNPTAFYLCASCQGLNTEAFFGQGTRLTVV.

CDR3: CASKKLISGNTIYF. Here the CDR3 DNA reads TGTGCCAGCAAGAAGTTGATTTCTGGAAACACCATATATTTT. The V and J genes are TRBV6-5 and TRBJ1-3; D ambiguous. Germline assignment: CDR1 MNHEY and CDR2 SVGAGI. CDR3 length: 14 residues. Trimming took off 7 bases at V and 1 base at J, with 11 bases between the two ends.

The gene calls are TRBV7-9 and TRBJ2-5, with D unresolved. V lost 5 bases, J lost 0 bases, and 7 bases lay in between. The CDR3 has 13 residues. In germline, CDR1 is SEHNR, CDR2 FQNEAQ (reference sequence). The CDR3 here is CASSPLYQETQYF. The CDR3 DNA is TGTGCCAGCAGCCCCTTGTACCAAGAGACCCAGTACTTC.

CDR3 in DNA: TGCAGTGCTAGAGCCGACCGCCTATTGGGCGAGCAGTACTTC. Residues: CSARADRLLGEQYF. The chain combines TRBV20-1 with TRBJ2-7, with no clear D. The germline V gene has CDR1 DFQATT and CDR2 SNEGSKA (reference sequence). The CDR3 spans 14 residues. V was pared by 1 base and J by 6 bases, with 16 bases between.

CDR3 DNA sequence: TGTGCCAGCAGCTTAGTCGGGCAGGGGGCCCAGTACTTC. This sequence encodes CASSLVGQGAQYF. The genes are TRBV7-6 and TRBJ2-5; 7 positions agree with TRBD1. The CDR3 has 13 amino acids. V dropped 1 base and J dropped 9; count of bases not matched to a gene: 5. Germline CDR1 is SGHVS and CDR2 is FNYEAQ.

DNA for the CDR3: TGTGCCAGCACTTTGGACAGGCCAGATTCACCCCTCCACTTT. It translates to CASTLDRPDSPLHF. This rearrangement joins TRBV12-3 or TRBV12-4 to TRBJ1-6, with 7 bases lining up with TRBD1. The CDR3 covers 14 residues. V gave up 7 bases and J gave up 8 bases; unmatched junction bases: 8.

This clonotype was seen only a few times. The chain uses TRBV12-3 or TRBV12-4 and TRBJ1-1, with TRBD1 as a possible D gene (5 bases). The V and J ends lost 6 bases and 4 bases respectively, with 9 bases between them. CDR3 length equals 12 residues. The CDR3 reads CASRGGGTEAFF. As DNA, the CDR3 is TGTGCCAGCAGGGGGGGTGGCACTGAAGCTTTCTTT.

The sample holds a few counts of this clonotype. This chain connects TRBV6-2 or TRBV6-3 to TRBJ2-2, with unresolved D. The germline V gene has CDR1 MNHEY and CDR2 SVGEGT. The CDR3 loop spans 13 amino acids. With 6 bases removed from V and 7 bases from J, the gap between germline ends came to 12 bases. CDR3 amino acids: CASSHERNGELFF. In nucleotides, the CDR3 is TGTGCCAGCAGCCACGAGAGAAACGGGGAGCTGTTTTTT.

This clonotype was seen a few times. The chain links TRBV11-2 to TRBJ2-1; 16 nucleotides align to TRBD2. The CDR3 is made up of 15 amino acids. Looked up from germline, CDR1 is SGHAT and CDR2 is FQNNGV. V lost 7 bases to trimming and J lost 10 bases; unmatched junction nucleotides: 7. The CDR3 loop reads CASNQGLAGGHEQFF. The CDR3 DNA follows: TGTGCCAGCAACCAGGGACTAGCGGGGGGGCACGAGCAGTTCTTC.

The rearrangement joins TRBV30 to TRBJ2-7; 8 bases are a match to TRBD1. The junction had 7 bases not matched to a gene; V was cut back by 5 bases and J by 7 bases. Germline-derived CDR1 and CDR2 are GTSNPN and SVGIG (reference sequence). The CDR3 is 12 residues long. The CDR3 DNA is TGTGCCTGGGCTTGGACAGGGCGAGAGCAGTACTTC. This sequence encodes CAWAWTGREQYF.

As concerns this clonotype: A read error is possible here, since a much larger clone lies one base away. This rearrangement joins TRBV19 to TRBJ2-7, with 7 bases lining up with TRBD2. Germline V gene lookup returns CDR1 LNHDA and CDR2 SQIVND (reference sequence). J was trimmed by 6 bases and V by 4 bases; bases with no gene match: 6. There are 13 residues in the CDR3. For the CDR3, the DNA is TGTGCCAGTAGTACCCCCGGGGGGTGCGAGCAGTACTTC. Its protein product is CASSTPGGCEQYF.

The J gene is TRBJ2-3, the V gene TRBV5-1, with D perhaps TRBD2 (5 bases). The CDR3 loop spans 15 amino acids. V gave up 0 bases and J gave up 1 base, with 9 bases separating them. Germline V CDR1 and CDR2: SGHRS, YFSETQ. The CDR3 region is CASSLVASRTDTQYF. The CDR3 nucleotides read TGCGCCAGCAGCTTGGTAGCTAGCCGCACAGATACGCAGTATTTT.

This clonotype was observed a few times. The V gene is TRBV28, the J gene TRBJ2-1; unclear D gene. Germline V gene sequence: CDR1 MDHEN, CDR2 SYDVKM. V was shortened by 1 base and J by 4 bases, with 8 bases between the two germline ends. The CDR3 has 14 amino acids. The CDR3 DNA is TGTGCCAGCAGTTTATTGGGCGGATACAATGAGCAGTTCTTC. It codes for CASSLLGGYNEQFF. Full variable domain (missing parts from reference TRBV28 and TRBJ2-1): DVKVTQSSRYLVKRTGEKVFLECVQDMDHENMFWYRQDPGLGLRLIYFSYDVKMKEKGDIPEGYSVSREKKERFSLILESASTNQTSMYLCASSLLGGYNEQFFGPGTRLTVL.